The T cell receptor (beta chain) described here comes from a study of CD8+CD57+ T cells in acquired aplastic anemia. Study at large: The average for DNA from sorted CD4+ and CD8+ cells was 2.5 to 4 ug.

The germline CDR1 and CDR2 sequences are MDHEN and SYDVKM. CDR3 length: 13 amino acids. V was cut by 2 bases and J by 7 bases, with 11 bases left in between. Selection for sequencing was limited to patients who had shown CD8+CD57+ cell expansion by flow cytometry. Everyone among the patients had severe acquired aplastic anemia. The study profiled TCR beta VDJ and CDR3 using genomic DNA as template. TCRdb reprocessed the reads with MiXCR, giving one entry per CDR3 protein. The table lists approximately 470,000 distinct CDR3 sequences, around 32% of them singletons. This clonotype was counted a few times. Its specificity is not known. Study findings and constraints: Between patients and controls, roughly 29 CD8+ CDR3 sequences were found in common.

This chain connects TRBV28 to TRBJ1-2; a weak D match, TRBD1 (6 bases). The sample consisted of sorted CD4+, CD8+, or CD8+CD57+ T cells (not recorded which) from PBMCs. This TCR was sampled from a human donor with aplastic anemia. In DNA, the CDR3 is TGTGCCAGCAGTTTAGCGCAGGGGTTTGGCTACACCTTC. As protein: CASSLAQGFGYTF.